The 10 T cell receptor beta chains below all came from one sample that was sequenced in a study of blood T cell repertoires in COVID-19. The assay was immunoSEQ multiplex PCR, and TCRdb's table has in-frame clones only and misses some. The sample lists about 78,000 clones, about 90% occurring once. The sequencing sample was made of peripheral blood. The receptors were gathered from a woman aged 45-65 years in a cohort sampled during active COVID-19.

CDR3 sequence reads: CASTHDSSTDTQYF. The CDR3 DNA reads TGTGCCAGCACCCACGACTCTAGCACAGATACGCAGTATTTT. This chain links TRBV7-3 with TRBJ2-3, with D hard to call. This CDR3 region has 14 residues. V was trimmed by 7 bases and J by 0 bases, leaving 11 bases between them. The germline gives CDR1 SGHTA, CDR2 FQGTGA.

The chain is built from TRBV7-3 and TRBJ2-7; D is ambiguous. V lost 1 base to trimming and J lost 3 bases, with 7 bases between them. This CDR3 comprises 13 residues. CDR1 and CDR2 from the germline V gene are SGHTA and FQGTGA. The CDR3 reads CASSLKADYEQYF. The CDR3 coding sequence is TGTGCCAGCAGCTTAAAGGCGGACTACGAGCAGTACTTC.

The chain employs TRBV19 and TRBJ1-1; unclear D gene. The V and J ends lost 4 bases and 0 bases respectively, with 6 bases between them. This CDR3 region has 13 residues. The germline gives CDR1 LNHDA, CDR2 SQIVND (reference sequence). The CDR3 loop reads CASSTQLNTEAFF. The CDR3 coding sequence is TGTGCCAGTAGTACACAATTGAACACTGAAGCTTTCTTT.

This chain uses TRBV5-1 with TRBJ1-2; D ambiguous. CDR1 is SGHRS, CDR2 YFSETQ, per germline. V lost 0 bases, J lost 4 bases, and 7 bases lay in between. The CDR3 spans 13 residues. CDR3: CASSLGLPYGYTF. In nucleotides, the CDR3 is TGCGCCAGCAGCTTGGGTCTCCCCTATGGCTACACCTTC.

This chain uses TRBV27 with TRBJ2-1, with a weak D call TRBD2 (5 bases). The V gene's germline CDR1 is MNHEY and CDR2 SMNVEV (reference sequence). V lost 0 bases to trimming and J lost 0 bases, with 9 bases between them. This CDR3 contains 16 residues. In DNA, the CDR3 is TGTGCCAGCAGTTTATCTGAGGGTTACTCCTACAATGAGCAGTTCTTC. It encodes CASSLSEGYSYNEQFF.

The gene calls are TRBV15 and TRBJ2-3; a possible D gene is TRBD1 (6 bases). V was clipped by 8 bases and J by 6 bases, with 12 bases between them. CDR3 size: 12 residues. Looked up from germline, CDR1 is LNHNV and CDR2 is YYDKDF (reference sequence). The CDR3 bases are TGTGCCACCGGCTCTGACAGGGATACGCAGTATTTT. Translating it yields CATGSDRDTQYF.

V and J are TRBV14 and TRBJ2-7; 7 bases are shared with TRBD2. The CDR3 sequence is 16 residues long. The V gene end was trimmed by 1 base and the J gene end by 5 bases; junction bases not matched to a gene: 11. Germline V gene sequence: CDR1 SGHDN, CDR2 FVKESK. CDR3 amino acids: CASSQVGGGFPDEQYF. CDR3 nucleotide sequence: TGTGCCAGCAGCCAAGTTGGGGGGGGGTTTCCCGACGAGCAGTACTTC.

The CDR3 loop reads CASQYSNQPQHF. DNA for the CDR3: TGTGCCAGCCAGTATAGCAATCAGCCCCAGCATTTT. The rearrangement links TRBV2 to TRBJ1-5; D gene ambiguous. The CDR3 runs to 12 residues. Per the germline V gene, CDR1 is SNHLY and CDR2 is FYNNEI. V was trimmed by 8 bases and J by 0 bases, leaving 5 bases between them. The variable domain in full, completed from reference TRBV2 and TRBJ1-5, reads EPEVTQTPSHQVTQMGQEVILRCVPISNHLYFYWYRQILGQKVEFLVSFYNNEISEKSEIFDDQFSVERPDGSNFTLKIRSTKLEDSAMYFCASQYSNQPQHFGDGTRLSIL.

The chain employs TRBV5-1 and TRBJ1-3; D unresolved. V lost 0 bases, J lost 1 base, and 17 bases lay in between. CDR1 is SGHRS, CDR2 YFSETQ, per germline. CDR3 length equals 18 residues. The CDR3 reads CASSLVAPRERSGNTIYF. As DNA, the CDR3 is TGCGCCAGCAGCTTGGTAGCCCCCCGAGAGAGGTCTGGAAACACCATATATTTT.

The chain uses TRBV19 and TRBJ2-3; tentative D call: TRBD1 (5 bases). Germline V gene sequence: CDR1 LNHDA, CDR2 SQIVND (reference sequence). This CDR3 has 15 residues. V lost 2 bases to trimming and J lost 6 bases, with 15 bases between them. CDR3 loop: CASSIIGASGDTQYF. The DNA of the CDR3 is TGTGCCAGTAGTATAATAGGGGCTTCGGGTGATACGCAGTATTTT.